This T cell receptor (beta chain) was sequenced during a study of blood T cells in healthy people across ages. Whole-study results and caveats: Significant beta diversity loss was already apparent by age 40, declining roughly linearly.

The authors ran a second PCR of about 6 to 12 cycles using a sample-barcoded 5' primer and a J-beta primer mix. A single record per CDR3 protein comes from TCRdb applying MiXCR to the 5' RACE reads. The sample records more than 550,000 distinct CDR3 sequences, 22% being singletons. The CDR3 totals 16 residues. V dropped 6 bases and J dropped 7 bases, with 22 bases sitting between them. This clonotype was seen more than once but under ten times. What it binds is unknown. This chain joins TRBV12-3 or TRBV12-4 and TRBJ1-5; no clear D. This TCR was sampled from a man in his 70s in good health. Sequencing used blood. CDR3 in amino acids: CASSPFGVWERQPQHF. DNA for the CDR3: TGTGCCAGCAGCCCCTTTGGGGTCTGGGAACGACAGCCCCAGCATTTT.